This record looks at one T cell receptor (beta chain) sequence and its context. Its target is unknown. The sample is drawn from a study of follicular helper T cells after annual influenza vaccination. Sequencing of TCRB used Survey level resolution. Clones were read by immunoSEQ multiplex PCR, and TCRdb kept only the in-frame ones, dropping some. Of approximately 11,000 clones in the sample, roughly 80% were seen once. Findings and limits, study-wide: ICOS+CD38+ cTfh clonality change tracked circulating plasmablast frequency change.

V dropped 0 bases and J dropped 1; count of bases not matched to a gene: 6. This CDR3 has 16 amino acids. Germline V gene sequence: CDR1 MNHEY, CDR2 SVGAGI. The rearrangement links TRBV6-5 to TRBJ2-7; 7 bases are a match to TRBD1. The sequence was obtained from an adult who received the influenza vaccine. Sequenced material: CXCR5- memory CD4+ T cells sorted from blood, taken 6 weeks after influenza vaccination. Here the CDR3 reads CASSYSASRGSYEQYF. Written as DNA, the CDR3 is TGTGCCAGCAGTTACTCGGCAAGCAGGGGGTCCTACGAGCAGTACTTC.